This TCR beta chain was profiled in a study of cytomegalovirus exposure and HLA in healthy donors. Primers included in the PCR were 60 Vbeta and 13 Jbeta primers. Clones were read by immunoSEQ multiplex PCR, and TCRdb kept only the in-frame ones, dropping some. This table has 150,000 to 200,000 clones, about 81% appearing once. Study-wide results and limits: TCR beta V- and J-gene trimming, according to a later analysis, was linked to a missense DCLRE1C variant.

This clone was detected a few times. Its specificity is unknown. The V and J ends lost 4 bases and 3 bases, in that order; junction bases with no gene match: 6. Germline values: CDR1 SGHDT, CDR2 YYEEEE. There are 14 residues in the CDR3. The TCR sequence derives from a woman aged 50 to 60 in good health and CMV-seropositive. Material for sequencing was PBMCs. This chain links TRBV5-6 with TRBJ1-2, with TRBD1 identical over 7 bases. The CDR3 loop reads CASSRLGGDYGYTF. The CDR3 bases are TGTGCCAGCAGCCGACTAGGGGGCGACTATGGCTACACCTTC.